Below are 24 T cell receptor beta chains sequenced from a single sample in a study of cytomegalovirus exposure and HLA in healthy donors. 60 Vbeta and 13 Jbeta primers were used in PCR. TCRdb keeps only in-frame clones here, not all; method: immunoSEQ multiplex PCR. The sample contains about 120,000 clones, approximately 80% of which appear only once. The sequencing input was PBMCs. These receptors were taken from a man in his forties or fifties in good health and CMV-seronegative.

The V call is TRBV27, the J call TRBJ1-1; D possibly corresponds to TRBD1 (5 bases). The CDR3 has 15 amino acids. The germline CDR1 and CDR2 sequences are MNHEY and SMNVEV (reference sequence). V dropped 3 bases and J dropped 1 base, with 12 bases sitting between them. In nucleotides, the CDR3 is TGTGCCAGCAGTTTGGGGGGTTTTAGGAACACTGAAGCTTTCTTT. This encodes CASSLGGFRNTEAFF.

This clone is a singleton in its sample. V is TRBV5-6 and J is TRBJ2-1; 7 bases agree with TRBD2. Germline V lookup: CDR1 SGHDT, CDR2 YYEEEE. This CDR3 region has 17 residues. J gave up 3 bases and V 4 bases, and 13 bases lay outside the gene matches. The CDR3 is CASSALLAGEIYNEQFF. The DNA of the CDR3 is TGTGCCAGCAGCGCCCTACTTGCGGGAGAGATCTACAATGAGCAGTTCTTC.

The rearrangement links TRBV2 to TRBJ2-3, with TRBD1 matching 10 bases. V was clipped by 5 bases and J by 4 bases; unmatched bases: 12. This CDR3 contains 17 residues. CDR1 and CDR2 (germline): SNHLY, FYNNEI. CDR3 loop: CASSKHGTGDGADTQYF. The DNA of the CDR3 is TGTGCCAGCAGTAAGCACGGGACAGGGGATGGGGCAGATACGCAGTATTTT.

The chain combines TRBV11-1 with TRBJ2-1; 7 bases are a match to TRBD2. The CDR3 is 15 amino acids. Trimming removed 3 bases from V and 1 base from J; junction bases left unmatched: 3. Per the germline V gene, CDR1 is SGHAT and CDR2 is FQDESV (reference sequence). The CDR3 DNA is TGTGCCAGCAGCTTGGGCGGGAGTTCCTACAATGAGCAGTTCTTC. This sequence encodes CASSLGGSSYNEQFF.

The CDR3 DNA reads TGTGCCAGCAGCTCGCGGTTGGGAGCAGATACGCAGTATTTT. This codes for CASSSRLGADTQYF. The chain combines TRBV9 with TRBJ2-3; D possibly corresponds to TRBD2 (5 bases). Germline V gene lookup returns CDR1 SGDLS and CDR2 YYNGEE. Trimming left V 4 bases short and J 4 bases short, with 13 bases between. The CDR3 length is 14 residues.

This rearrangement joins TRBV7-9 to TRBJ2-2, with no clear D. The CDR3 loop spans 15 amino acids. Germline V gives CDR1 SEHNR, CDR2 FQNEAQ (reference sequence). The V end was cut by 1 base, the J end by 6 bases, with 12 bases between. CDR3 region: CASSLGKHAAGELFF. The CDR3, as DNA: TGTGCCAGCAGCTTAGGGAAACACGCGGCCGGGGAGCTGTTTTTT. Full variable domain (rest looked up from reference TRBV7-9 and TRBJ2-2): DTGVSQNPRHKITKRGQNVTFRCDPISEHNRLYWYRQTLGQGPEFLTYFQNEAQLEKSRLLSDRFSAERPKGSFSTLEIQRTEQGDSAMYLCASSLGKHAAGELFFGEGSRLTVL.

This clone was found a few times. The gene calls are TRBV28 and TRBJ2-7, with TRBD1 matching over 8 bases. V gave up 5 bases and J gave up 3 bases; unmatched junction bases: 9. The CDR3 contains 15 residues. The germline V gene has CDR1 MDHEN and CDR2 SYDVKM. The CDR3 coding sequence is TGTGCCAGCAGTCCCCCGACAGGGGTTTTCTACGAGCAGTACTTC. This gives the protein CASSPPTGVFYEQYF.

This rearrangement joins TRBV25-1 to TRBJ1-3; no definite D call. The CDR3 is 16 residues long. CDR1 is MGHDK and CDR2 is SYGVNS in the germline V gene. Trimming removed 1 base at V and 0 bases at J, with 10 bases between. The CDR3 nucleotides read TGTGCCAGCAGTGAATGGCACAGCCGCTCTGGAAACACCATATATTTT. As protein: CASSEWHSRSGNTIYF.

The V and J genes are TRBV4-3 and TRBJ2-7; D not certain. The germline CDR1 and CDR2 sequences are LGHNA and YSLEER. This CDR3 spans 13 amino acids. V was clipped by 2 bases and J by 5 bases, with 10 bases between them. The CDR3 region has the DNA TGCGCCAGCAGCCAAACAACTATCCACGAGCAGTACTTC. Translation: CASSQTTIHEQYF.

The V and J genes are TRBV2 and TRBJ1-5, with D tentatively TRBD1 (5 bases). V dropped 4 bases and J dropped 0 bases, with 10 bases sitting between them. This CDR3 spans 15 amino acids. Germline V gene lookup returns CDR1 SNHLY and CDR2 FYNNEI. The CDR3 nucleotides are TGTGCCAGCAGTGGGTCGGGGGATAGCAATCAGCCCCAGCATTTT. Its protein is CASSGSGDSNQPQHF.

DNA of the CDR3: TGTGCCAGCCGGAGGGAAGCGATCCCAAATGAGCAGTTCTTC. Its protein product is CASRREAIPNEQFF. The gene calls are TRBV6-1 and TRBJ2-1; maybe TRBD2 (6 bases). The germline V gene has CDR1 MNHNS and CDR2 SASEGT. Trimming cost V 8 bases and J 7 bases, with 18 bases left between them. The CDR3 is 14 amino acids.

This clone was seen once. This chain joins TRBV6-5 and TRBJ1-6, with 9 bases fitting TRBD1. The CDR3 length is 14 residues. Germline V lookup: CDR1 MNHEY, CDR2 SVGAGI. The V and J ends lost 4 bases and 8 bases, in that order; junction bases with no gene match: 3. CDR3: CASSLGQGDSPLHF. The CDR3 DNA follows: TGTGCCAGCAGTTTGGGACAGGGTGATTCACCCCTCCACTTT.

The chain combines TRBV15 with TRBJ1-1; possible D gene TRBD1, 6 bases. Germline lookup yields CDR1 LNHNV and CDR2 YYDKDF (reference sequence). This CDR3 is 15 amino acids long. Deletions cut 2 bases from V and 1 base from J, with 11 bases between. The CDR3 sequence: CATSRKGVGNTEAFF. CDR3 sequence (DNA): TGTGCCACCAGCAGAAAGGGGGTAGGGAACACTGAAGCTTTCTTT. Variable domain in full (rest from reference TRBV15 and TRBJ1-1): DAMVIQNPRYQVTQFGKPVTLSCSQTLNHNVMYWYQQKSSQAPKLLFHYYDKDFNNEADTPDNFQSRRPNTSFCFLDIRSPGLGDTAMYLCATSRKGVGNTEAFFGQGTRLTVV.

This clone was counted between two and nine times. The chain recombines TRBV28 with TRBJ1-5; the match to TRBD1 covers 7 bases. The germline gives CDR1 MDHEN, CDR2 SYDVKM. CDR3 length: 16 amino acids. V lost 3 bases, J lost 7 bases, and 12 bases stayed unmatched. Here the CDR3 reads CASSFSGGETAQPQHF. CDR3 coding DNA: TGTGCCAGCAGTTTCTCAGGGGGTGAAACGGCGCAGCCCCAGCATTTT.

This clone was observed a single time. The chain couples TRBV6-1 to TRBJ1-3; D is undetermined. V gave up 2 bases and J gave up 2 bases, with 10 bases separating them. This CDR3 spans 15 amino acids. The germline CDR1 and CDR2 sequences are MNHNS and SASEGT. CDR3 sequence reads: CASSENRAPGNTIYF. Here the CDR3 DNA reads TGTGCCAGCAGTGAAAACCGAGCCCCTGGAAACACCATATATTTT.

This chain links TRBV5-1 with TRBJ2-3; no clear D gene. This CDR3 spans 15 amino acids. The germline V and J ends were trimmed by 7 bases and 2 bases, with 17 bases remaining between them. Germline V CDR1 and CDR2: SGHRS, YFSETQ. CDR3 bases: TGCGCCAGCTCCGAGGTTCCACAACTCACAGATACGCAGTATTTT. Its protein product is CASSEVPQLTDTQYF. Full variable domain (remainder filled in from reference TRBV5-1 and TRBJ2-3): KAGVTQTPRYLIKTRGQQVTLSCSPISGHRSVSWYQQTPGQGLQFLFEYFSETQRNKGNFPGRFSGRQFSNSRSEMNVSTLELGDSALYLCASSEVPQLTDTQYFGPGTRLTVL.

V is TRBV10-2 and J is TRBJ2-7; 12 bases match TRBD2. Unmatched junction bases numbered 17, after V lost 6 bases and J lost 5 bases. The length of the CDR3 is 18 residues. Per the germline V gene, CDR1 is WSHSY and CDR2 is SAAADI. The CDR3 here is CASSNDRGVTSGGHEQYF. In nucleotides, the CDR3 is TGCGCCAGCAGCAACGACAGGGGAGTGACTAGCGGGGGACACGAGCAGTACTTC.

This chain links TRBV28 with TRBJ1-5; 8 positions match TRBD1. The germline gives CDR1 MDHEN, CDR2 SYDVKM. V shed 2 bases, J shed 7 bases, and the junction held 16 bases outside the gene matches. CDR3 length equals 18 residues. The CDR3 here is CASSLPTEDRVVGQPQHF. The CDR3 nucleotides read TGTGCCAGCAGTTTACCTACCGAGGACAGGGTGGTTGGACAGCCCCAGCATTTT.

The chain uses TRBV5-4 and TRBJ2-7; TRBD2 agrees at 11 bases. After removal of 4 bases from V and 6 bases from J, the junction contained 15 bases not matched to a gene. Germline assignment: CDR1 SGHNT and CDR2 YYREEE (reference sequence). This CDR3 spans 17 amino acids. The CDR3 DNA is TGTGCCAGCAGCGCGGGACTAGCGGCCTCGAGGGCGCTCGAGCAGTACTTC. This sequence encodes CASSAGLAASRALEQYF.

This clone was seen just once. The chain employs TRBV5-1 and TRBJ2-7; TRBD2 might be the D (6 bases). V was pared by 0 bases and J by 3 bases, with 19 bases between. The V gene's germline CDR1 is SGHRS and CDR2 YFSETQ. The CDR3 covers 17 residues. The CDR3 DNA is TGCGCCAGCAGCTTGGACTTATGGGGCGGGGCCCTCTACGAGCAGTACTTC. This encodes CASSLDLWGGALYEQYF.

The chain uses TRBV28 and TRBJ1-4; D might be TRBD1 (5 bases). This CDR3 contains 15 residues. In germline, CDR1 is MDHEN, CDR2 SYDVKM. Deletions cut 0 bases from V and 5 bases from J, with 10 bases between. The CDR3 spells CASSLWGGENEKLFF. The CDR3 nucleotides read TGTGCCAGCAGTTTATGGGGAGGGGAGAATGAAAAACTGTTTTTT.

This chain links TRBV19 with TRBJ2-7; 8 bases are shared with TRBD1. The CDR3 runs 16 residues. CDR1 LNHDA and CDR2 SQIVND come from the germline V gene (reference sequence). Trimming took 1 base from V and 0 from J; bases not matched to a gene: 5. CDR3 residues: CASSIVTGATSYEQYF. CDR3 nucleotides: TGTGCCAGTAGTATAGTGACAGGGGCCACCTCCTACGAGCAGTACTTC.

DNA of the CDR3: TGTGCCAGCGGGGGGTCGGGCTATGGCTACACCTTC. Translating gives CASGGSGYGYTF. The V gene is TRBV9, the J gene TRBJ1-2, with D possibly matching TRBD1 (5 bases). The CDR3 consists of 12 residues. Germline loops: CDR1 SGDLS, CDR2 YYNGEE. Trimming shortened V by 7 bases and J by 4 bases, and 11 bases separated the two germline ends.

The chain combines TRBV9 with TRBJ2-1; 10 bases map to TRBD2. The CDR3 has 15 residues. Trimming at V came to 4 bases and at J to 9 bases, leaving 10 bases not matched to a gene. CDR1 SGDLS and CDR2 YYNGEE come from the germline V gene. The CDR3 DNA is TGTGCCAGCAGCCCTCCGGGACTAGCGAGGGGTGAGCAGTTCTTC. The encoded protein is CASSPPGLARGEQFF.